This T cell receptor (beta chain) was sequenced in a study of blood T cells in healthy people across ages. The germline V and J ends were trimmed by 6 bases and 3 bases, with 18 bases remaining between them. Germline CDR1 and CDR2: GTSNPN and SVGIG (reference sequence). The CDR3 has 15 residues. Every donor gave approximately 10 milliliters of peripheral blood. Primers used in a second PCR of roughly 6 to 11 cycles were a sample-barcoded 5' primer and a J-beta primer mix. One entry per CDR3 protein, called by TCRdb with MiXCR from the 5' RACE reads. The profile covers roughly 680,000 distinct CDR3 sequences, with roughly 50% appearing a single time and roughly 30% taken by the ten largest.

The V gene is TRBV30, the J gene TRBJ1-3; D is uncertain. This receptor was identified in a woman aged 55-70 years in good health. The specimen was blood. Here the CDR3 reads CACSHFGAFGNTIYF. In DNA form, the CDR3 reads TGTGCCTGCTCCCATTTCGGAGCGTTTGGAAACACCATATATTTT.